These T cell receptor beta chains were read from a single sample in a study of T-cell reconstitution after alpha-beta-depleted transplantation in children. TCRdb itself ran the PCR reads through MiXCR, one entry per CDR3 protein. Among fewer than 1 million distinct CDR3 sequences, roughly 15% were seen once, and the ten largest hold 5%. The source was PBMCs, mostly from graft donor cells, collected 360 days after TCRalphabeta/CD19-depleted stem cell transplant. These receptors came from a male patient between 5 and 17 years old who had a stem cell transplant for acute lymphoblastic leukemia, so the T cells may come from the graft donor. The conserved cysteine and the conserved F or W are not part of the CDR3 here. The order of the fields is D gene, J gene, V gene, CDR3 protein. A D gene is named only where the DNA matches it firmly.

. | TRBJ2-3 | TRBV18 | AISPSPMRKSSTDTQY
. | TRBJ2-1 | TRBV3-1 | ASSQGRGRAYNEQF
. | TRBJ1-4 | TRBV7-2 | ASSFGEKLF
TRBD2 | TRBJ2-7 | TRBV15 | ATSRDWGGVPYEQY
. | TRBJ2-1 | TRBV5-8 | ASSLVLGGLYNEQF
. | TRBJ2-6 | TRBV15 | ATSRALPRDIGVSGANVLT
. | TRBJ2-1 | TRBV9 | ASSVVYRDSYNEQF
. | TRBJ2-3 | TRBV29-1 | SVEEGRSGTDTQY
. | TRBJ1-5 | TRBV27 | ASSFGGEDQPQH
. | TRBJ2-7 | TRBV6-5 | ASSSGAFSSYEQY
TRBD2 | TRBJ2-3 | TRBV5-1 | ASTREVRADTQY
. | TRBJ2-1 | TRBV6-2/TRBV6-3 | ASSYSPLGGHRSPYDNEQF
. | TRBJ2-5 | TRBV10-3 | AISRGAGETQY
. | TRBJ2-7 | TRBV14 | ASSPSAGRTGYEQY
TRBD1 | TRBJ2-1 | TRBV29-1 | SAGQAGNEQF
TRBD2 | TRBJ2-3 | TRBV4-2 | ASSQAQVRTSGSTDTQY
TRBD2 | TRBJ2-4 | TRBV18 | ASSLAGLAKNIQY
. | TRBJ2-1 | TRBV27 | ASSASLAGSYNEQF
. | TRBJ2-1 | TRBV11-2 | ASSLGIGAYNEQF
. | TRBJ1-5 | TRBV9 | ASSVRTPDSNQPQH
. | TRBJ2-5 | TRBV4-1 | ASSQDTRGETQY
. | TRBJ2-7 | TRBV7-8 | ASSPSGLHYEQY
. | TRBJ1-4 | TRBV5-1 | ASSLLDRSEKLF
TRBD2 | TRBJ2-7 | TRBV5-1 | ASSWEGDYEQY
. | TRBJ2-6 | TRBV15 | ATSRDPPGTGANVLT
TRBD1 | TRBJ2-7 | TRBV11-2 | ASSSDRGRTVYEQY
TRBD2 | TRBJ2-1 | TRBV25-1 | ASSEGGVLREQF
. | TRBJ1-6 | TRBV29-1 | SVRVSNSPLH
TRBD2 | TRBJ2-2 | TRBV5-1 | ASSVFPSGRAFANTGELF
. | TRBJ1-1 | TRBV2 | ASSVWRSLMNTEAF
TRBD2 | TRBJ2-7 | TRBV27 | ASSPRVASGYEQY
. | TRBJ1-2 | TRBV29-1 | SVEMQGIGYT
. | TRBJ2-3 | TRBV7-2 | ASSLKGDGDTQY
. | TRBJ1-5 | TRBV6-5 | ASSYSRPTYSNQPQH
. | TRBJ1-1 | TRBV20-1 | SAEGARGTEAF
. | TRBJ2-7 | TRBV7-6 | ASSLGASPGEQY
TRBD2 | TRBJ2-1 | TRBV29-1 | SARAGAGHEQF
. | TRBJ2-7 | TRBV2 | ASVAGRQY
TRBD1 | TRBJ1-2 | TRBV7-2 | ASIRDRLNYGYT
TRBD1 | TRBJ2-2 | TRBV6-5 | ASSYGGQGATIASGELF
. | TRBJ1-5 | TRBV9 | ASSKGRPPNNQPQH
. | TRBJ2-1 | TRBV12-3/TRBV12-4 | ASSQEGRSDEQF
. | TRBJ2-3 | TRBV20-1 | SARDVGVAGWADTQY
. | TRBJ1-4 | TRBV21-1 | ASVGTGFDATNEKLF
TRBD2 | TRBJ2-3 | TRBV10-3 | AIMASGGSGDTQY
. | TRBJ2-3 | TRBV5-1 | ASRPWLASTDTQY
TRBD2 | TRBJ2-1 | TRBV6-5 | ASSSQREQVNEQF
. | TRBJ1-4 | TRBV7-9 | ASSQRQAYNEKLF